Included here is one T cell receptor beta chain sequence, with context. What it recognizes is unknown. The data belong to a study of shared clonotypes between healthy human individuals. Assay: immunoSEQ multiplex PCR; the TCRdb copy retains only in-frame clones and omits some. The data show roughly 1,800,000 clones, with roughly 95% seen just once and around 1% held by the top ten. CD45RO-negative, CCR7-positively selected cells formed the naive CD8 fraction, excluding terminally differentiated effector memory CD45RA+ cells. Study results and caveats: Sampling covered nothing but blood. Tissue TCR repertoires likely differ from those found in blood. Limitation of the genetic and exposure-history diversity represented came from the few donors. Clonotype sharing among donors was expected to depend on sequencing depth.

CDR1 and CDR2 (germline): SNHLY, FYNNEI. The CDR3 covers 14 residues. Losses at the gene ends were 3 bases for V and 5 bases for J; bases not matched to a gene: 3. The clonotype was recovered from a man aged 18 to 29 in good health. This sequence joins TRBV2 and TRBJ2-7; 11 bases agree with TRBD2. Sequenced sample: naive CD8+ T cells sorted from blood. As DNA, the CDR3 is TGTGCCAGCAGTGAGCTAGCGGGAGGAAACGAGCAGTACTTC. Protein product: CASSELAGGNEQYF.